The 20 T cell receptor beta chains in this list originate from one sample, sequenced in a study of T-cell memory formation after mild COVID-19. Via MiXCR, TCRdb re-called the 5' RACE reads, giving one row per CDR3 protein. The sample has about 160,000 distinct CDR3 sequences, 25% to 40% seen once. The specimen was PBMCs or a T cell subset sorted from them (not recorded which). These TCRs come from an adult woman who had mild COVID-19 (a few samples of this study predate the infection). Cell type and time point are not known.

The V and J genes are TRBV11-2 and TRBJ1-2; TRBD1 matches 7 bases. This CDR3 is 15 amino acids long. V was pared by 5 bases and J by 4 bases, with 10 bases of the junction left unmatched. Germline V gene sequence: CDR1 SGHAT, CDR2 FQNNGV. CDR3 loop: CASSIGDSRTYGYTF. CDR3 nucleotide sequence: TGTGCCAGCAGCATAGGGGACAGTAGGACCTATGGCTACACCTTC. Drawing the rest from reference TRBV11-2 and TRBJ1-2, the complete variable domain is EAGVAQSPRYKIIEKRQSVAFWCNPISGHATLYWYQQILGQGPKLLIQFQNNGVVDDSQLPKDRFSAERLKGVDSTLKIQPAKLEDSAVYLCASSIGDSRTYGYTFGSGTRLTVV.

This clonotype was found once. This rearrangement joins TRBV7-2 to TRBJ2-7; possible D gene TRBD1, 6 bases. The CDR3 covers 17 residues. Germline assignment: CDR1 SGHTA and CDR2 FQGNSA. The V gene lost 5 bases and the J gene lost 0 bases, with 20 bases spanning the gap. As DNA, the CDR3 is TGTGCCAGCAGCGTCCCGGGACACTACTATACCTCCTACGAGCAGTACTTC. Amino acid sequence: CASSVPGHYYTSYEQYF.

This chain joins TRBV7-9 and TRBJ2-2; tentative D call: TRBD1 (6 bases). CDR1 SEHNR and CDR2 FQNEAQ come from the germline V gene (reference sequence). V was clipped by 1 base and J by 7 bases, with 16 bases between them. The CDR3 contains 16 residues. The CDR3 spells CASSLGVNREGGELFF. Written as DNA, the CDR3 is TGTGCCAGCAGCTTAGGAGTCAACAGGGAAGGCGGGGAGCTGTTTTTT. Based on the CDR3 plus reference TRBV7-9 and TRBJ2-2, the full variable domain is DTGVSQNPRHKITKRGQNVTFRCDPISEHNRLYWYRQTLGQGPEFLTYFQNEAQLEKSRLLSDRFSAERPKGSFSTLEIQRTEQGDSAMYLCASSLGVNREGGELFFGEGSRLTVL.

This chain links TRBV4-1 with TRBJ1-6, with TRBD1 identical over 10 bases. Germline CDR1 is MGHRA and CDR2 is YSYEKL. This CDR3 has 15 amino acids. J gave up 9 bases and V 1 base, and 3 bases lay outside the gene matches. This CDR3 is CASSQATGGSSPLHF. CDR3 in DNA: TGCGCCAGCAGCCAAGCGACAGGGGGCAGTTCACCCCTCCACTTT.

This clonotype has a handful of counts. V gene TRBV5-1 combines with J gene TRBJ2-6, with 11 bases aligning to TRBD1. Germline assignment: CDR1 SGHRS and CDR2 YFSETQ. This CDR3 is built from 18 residues. Trimming removed 0 bases from V and 3 bases from J; junction bases left unmatched: 5. Here the CDR3 reads CASSLAGQGAGGANVLTF. In DNA, the CDR3 is TGCGCCAGCAGCTTGGCCGGACAGGGGGCTGGTGGGGCCAACGTCCTGACTTTC.

V and J are TRBV19 and TRBJ2-1, with a tentative D call TRBD2 (7 bases). The V end lost 5 bases, the J end lost 8 bases, and 13 bases lay between the germline ends. The germline V gene encodes CDR1 LNHDA and CDR2 SQIVND (reference sequence). This CDR3 has 13 residues. CDR3 sequence (DNA): TGTGCCAGTAGTCCCCGCGGGGGCGATGAGCAGTTCTTC. Translated: CASSPRGGDEQFF.

The chain joins TRBV11-3 to TRBJ2-4, with 7 nucleotides matching TRBD2. V was pared by 4 bases and J by 8 bases, with 11 bases of the junction left unmatched. CDR3 length: 15 amino acids. Germline CDR1 SGHNT, CDR2 YENEEA. The CDR3 region has the DNA TGTGCCAGCAGCTCCAGGACTAGTCGTGGAGACATTCAGTACTTC. Its protein product is CASSSRTSRGDIQYF.

This clonotype has just a few counts. The V call is TRBV12-3 or TRBV12-4, the J call TRBJ2-7; 9 bases line up with TRBD2. Unmatched junction bases numbered 6, after V lost 5 bases and J lost 1 base. CDR3 length equals 15 residues. The CDR3 sequence is CASSPTSGWSYEQYF. The CDR3 DNA reads as TGTGCCAGCAGTCCCACTAGCGGGTGGTCCTACGAGCAGTACTTC.

This chain links TRBV6-5 with TRBJ2-7; 10 bases line up with TRBD1. J lost 3 bases, V lost 3 bases, and 8 bases had no gene match. Germline values: CDR1 MNHEY, CDR2 SVGAGI. The CDR3 has 16 residues. This chain's CDR3 is CASSYVGTGADYEQYF. CDR3 sequence (DNA): TGTGCCAGCAGTTATGTAGGGACAGGGGCAGACTACGAGCAGTACTTC.

The genes are TRBV12-3 or TRBV12-4 and TRBJ2-1; perhaps TRBD2 as D (6 bases). The length of the CDR3 is 15 residues. V was trimmed by 3 bases and J by 1 base, leaving 10 bases between them. The CDR3 region has the DNA TGTGCCAGCAGTTTTGTTAGCGGTTCCTACAATGAGCAGTTCTTC. Protein: CASSFVSGSYNEQFF.

J is TRBJ1-2 and V is TRBV7-9; 12 bases are shared with TRBD1. The V gene's germline CDR1 is SEHNR and CDR2 FQNEAQ (reference sequence). The CDR3 length is 19 residues. After removal of 5 bases from V and 3 bases from J, the junction contained 16 bases not matched to a gene. CDR3 in amino acids: CASSPDLHGTGGADYGYTF. CDR3 in DNA: TGTGCCAGCAGCCCAGATTTACACGGGACAGGGGGCGCCGACTATGGCTACACCTTC. The full variable domain, with the rest looked up from reference TRBV7-9 and TRBJ1-2, is DTGVSQNPRHKITKRGQNVTFRCDPISEHNRLYWYRQTLGQGPEFLTYFQNEAQLEKSRLLSDRFSAERPKGSFSTLEIQRTEQGDSAMYLCASSPDLHGTGGADYGYTFGSGTRLTVV.

The chain employs TRBV20-1 and TRBJ2-3; 10 bases line up with TRBD2. Per germline, CDR1 DFQATT and CDR2 SNEGSKA (reference sequence). This CDR3 region has 16 residues. The V gene end was trimmed by 5 bases and the J gene end by 0 bases; junction bases not matched to a gene: 8. CDR3 in DNA: TGCAGTGCTCACTCCGGACTAGCGGCAAGCACAGATACGCAGTATTTT. Its translation is CSAHSGLAASTDTQYF.

The chain links TRBV7-2 to TRBJ2-2; D gene unclear. V shed 1 base and J shed 2 bases, with 8 bases lying between them. CDR3 size: 15 residues. Germline lookup yields CDR1 SGHTA and CDR2 FQGNSA. In DNA form, the CDR3 reads TGTGCCAGCAGCTTAGGGCAGTCAAACACCGGGGAGCTGTTTTTT. Amino acid sequence: CASSLGQSNTGELFF.

DNA of the CDR3: TGTGCCACCAGTGACGGGACAGTCCACCCCTACAATGAGCAGTTCTTC. This translates into CATSDGTVHPYNEQFF. The genes are TRBV24-1 and TRBJ2-1; 7 bases fit TRBD1. V lost 4 bases to trimming and J lost 2 bases; unmatched junction nucleotides: 7. Germline CDR1 reads KGHDR; CDR2 reads SFDVKD. This CDR3 comprises 16 residues.

This clonotype was detected a few times. The genes are TRBV11-2 and TRBJ2-7; 8 bases match TRBD1. Looked up from germline, CDR1 is SGHAT and CDR2 is FQNNGV. V shed 5 bases, J shed 3 bases, and the junction held 9 bases outside the gene matches. The CDR3 runs 15 residues. DNA of the CDR3: TGTGCCAGCAGCCCCGGGACAGGCCTTTTCTACGAGCAGTACTTC. This translates into CASSPGTGLFYEQYF.

In this sample, this clonotype turned up a few times. The chain employs TRBV18 and TRBJ2-1; D is unresolved. With 2 bases removed from V and 13 bases from J, the gap between germline ends came to 12 bases. Per the germline V gene, CDR1 is KGHSH and CDR2 is LQKENI. This CDR3 contains 12 residues. Here the CDR3 DNA reads TGTGCCAGCTCACCATCAGTTGCGGTTCAGTTCTTC. Translated, it gives CASSPSVAVQFF.

This CDR3 reads CATSRPVTRVTQETQYF. The CDR3 region has the DNA TGTGCCACCAGCAGACCTGTGACCCGGGTCACCCAAGAGACCCAGTACTTC. The chain employs TRBV15 and TRBJ2-5, with D unclear. V was trimmed by 2 bases and J by 1 base, leaving 17 bases between them. Germline-derived CDR1 and CDR2 are LNHNV and YYDKDF (reference sequence). The CDR3 is 17 amino acids.

This clonotype was picked up a small number of times. This sequence joins TRBV24-1 and TRBJ2-5, with D hard to call. V shed 6 bases and J shed 2 bases, with 15 bases lying between them. Germline V gene data show CDR1 as KGHDR and CDR2 as SFDVKD. The CDR3 contains 15 residues. The CDR3 region is CATSSSSSLQETQYF. The CDR3 bases are TGTGCCACCAGTTCATCCTCATCCCTACAAGAGACCCAGTACTTC.

This chain links TRBV11-3 with TRBJ1-1, with 10 bases lining up with TRBD1. The CDR3 is 14 residues long. Germline CDR1 SGHNT, CDR2 YENEEA. The V and J ends lost 4 bases and 4 bases, in that order; junction bases with no gene match: 3. The CDR3 is CASSSDRGLTEAFF. In DNA, the CDR3 is TGTGCCAGCAGCTCCGACAGGGGGCTCACTGAAGCTTTCTTT.

This clonotype came up many times. The V call is TRBV7-6, the J call TRBJ2-2; possibly TRBD2 for D (5 bases). V gave up 5 bases and J gave up 6 bases, with 10 bases separating them. Germline V CDR1 and CDR2: SGHVS, FNYEAQ. The CDR3 runs to 13 residues. The CDR3 nucleotides read TGTGCCAGCAGCCCCCTCGGGGCCGGGGAGCTGTTTTTT. It is translated as CASSPLGAGELFF.